Below are 6 T cell receptor beta chains sequenced from a single sample in a study of T cell responses to AZD1222 COVID-19 vaccine. Data came from immunoSEQ multiplex PCR; TCRdb stores just in-frame clones and leaves some out. In the table there are about 99,000 clones, about 93% of which are singletons. Here the sequenced sample was peripheral blood, taken on day 0 of AZD1222 vaccination. These TCRs come from an adult in good health.

V is TRBV9 and J is TRBJ2-2; TRBD1 might be the D (5 bases). Per the germline V gene, CDR1 is SGDLS and CDR2 is YYNGEE. Trimming removed 3 bases from V and 2 bases from J, with 17 bases in between. There are 17 residues in the CDR3. Here the CDR3 reads CASSASLGQINTGELFF. The CDR3, as DNA: TGTGCCAGCAGCGCATCATTGGGGCAGATAAACACCGGGGAGCTGTTTTTT. The complete variable domain, with remaining parts taken from reference TRBV9 and TRBJ2-2, reads DSGVTQTPKHLITATGQRVTLRCSPRSGDLSVYWYQQSLDQGLQFLIQYYNGEERAKGNILERFSAQQFPDLHSELNLSSLELGDSALYFCASSASLGQINTGELFFGEGSRLTVL.

The rearrangement joins TRBV12-2 to TRBJ2-3; no check of the table's D call, TRBD2, against the DNA was made. TRBV12-2 is classified as a pseudogene. This CDR3 is built from 16 residues. CDR3 loop: CASRSGASGSADTQYF. The CDR3 DNA reads TGTGCAAGTCGCTCGGGAGCTAGCGGGAGTGCAGATACGCAGTATTTT.

The chain employs TRBV6-1 and TRBJ1-2, with D unresolved. This CDR3 has 13 residues. In germline, CDR1 is MNHNS, CDR2 SASEGT. V dropped 3 bases and J dropped 4 bases, with 9 bases sitting between them. The CDR3 protein is CASSEVVRYGYTF. The CDR3 DNA sequence: TGTGCCAGCAGTGAGGTGGTACGCTATGGCTACACCTTC.

The rearrangement uses TRBV5-1 and TRBJ1-6; D gene unclear. CDR3 size: 16 residues. V shed 0 bases and J shed 6 bases, with 13 bases lying between them. Looked up from germline, CDR1 is SGHRS and CDR2 is YFSETQ. The CDR3 DNA reads as TGCGCCAGCAGCTTGGCCCCATTGGAAAGTAATTCACCCCTCCACTTT. This sequence encodes CASSLAPLESNSPLHF.

The chain is built from TRBV5-1 and TRBJ2-2; 7 bases line up with TRBD1. Germline trimming cut 2 bases from V and 5 bases from J; bases unmatched to any gene: 15. Germline CDR1 and CDR2: SGHRS and YFSETQ. The CDR3 runs 18 residues. This chain's CDR3 is CASSLTPQGYIGTGELFF. The CDR3 bases are TGCGCCAGCAGCTTAACACCACAGGGGTATATTGGGACCGGGGAGCTGTTTTTT.

V and J are TRBV12-5 and TRBJ2-1, with 7 bases fitting TRBD1. V was pared by 1 base and J by 8 bases, with 2 bases of the junction left unmatched. The CDR3 spans 13 residues. CDR1 and CDR2 from the germline V gene are LGHNT and FRNRAP. The CDR3 loop is CASGLGQGYEQFF. The CDR3 DNA follows: TGTGCTAGTGGTTTGGGACAGGGCTATGAGCAGTTCTTC.